This T cell receptor (beta chain) was sequenced in a study of blood T cell repertoires in COVID-19. The overall study: Samples came from the United States, Italy and Spain, spanning acute and convalescent COVID-19. Sources were T cells, B-cell-depleted T cells, or PBMCs; the material itself was cDNA or gDNA.

This CDR3 has 12 residues. V was clipped by 3 bases and J by 6 bases, with 8 bases between them. The germline CDR1 and CDR2 sequences are SEHNR and FQNEAQ (reference sequence). TCRdb's table, derived via immunoSEQ multiplex PCR, lists solely in-frame clones and lacks some. The sample carries a few hundred thousand clones, under 85% recorded once. The receptor was isolated from a woman aged 50 to 65 who had recovered from COVID-19. The J gene is TRBJ1-1, the V gene TRBV7-9; D remains ambiguous. Specimen: PBMCs or T cells enriched from blood (not recorded which). CDR3 amino acids: CASSLEGSEAFF. The CDR3 DNA reads TGTGCCAGCAGCTTGGAGGGATCTGAAGCTTTCTTT.